This passage covers 32 T cell receptor beta chains from one sample sequenced in a study of shared clonotypes between healthy human individuals. The table came from immunoSEQ multiplex PCR; TCRdb's copy has only in-frame clones and leaves some out. The sample lists 1,500,000 or so clones; less than 99% were seen once. Sequenced input: naive CD4+ T cells sorted from blood. Documented subset: CD45RA+ positively selected. All receptors come from a man aged 30 to 45 in good health.

The chain carries TRBV11-2 and TRBJ2-3; D tentatively reads TRBD1 or TRBD2 (5 bases each). The CDR3 totals 14 residues. Per germline, CDR1 SGHAT and CDR2 FQNNGV. Trimming took 2 bases from V and 4 from J, leaving 10 bases between them. The CDR3 DNA sequence: TGTGCCAGCAGCTTATTGATGGGGGCAGATACGCAGTATTTT. Protein sequence: CASSLLMGADTQYF. The entire variable domain, with the rest obtained from reference TRBV11-2 and TRBJ2-3, is as follows: EAGVAQSPRYKIIEKRQSVAFWCNPISGHATLYWYQQILGQGPKLLIQFQNNGVVDDSQLPKDRFSAERLKGVDSTLKIQPAKLEDSAVYLCASSLLMGADTQYFGPGTRLTVL.

The chain employs TRBV2 and TRBJ2-7; 11 positions match TRBD2. CDR3 length equals 15 residues. Germline V CDR1 and CDR2: SNHLY, FYNNEI. J gave up 3 bases and V 1 base, and 2 bases lay outside the gene matches. CDR3 residues: CASSEELAGGYEQYF. CDR3 in DNA: TGTGCCAGCAGTGAAGAGCTAGCGGGGGGCTACGAGCAGTACTTC. The complete variable domain, with remaining parts taken from reference TRBV2 and TRBJ2-7, reads EPEVTQTPSHQVTQMGQEVILRCVPISNHLYFYWYRQILGQKVEFLVSFYNNEISEKSEIFDDQFSVERPDGSNFTLKIRSTKLEDSAMYFCASSEELAGGYEQYFGPGTRLTVT.

The chain has TRBV18 and TRBJ2-1, with D possibly being TRBD2 (6 bases). This CDR3 spans 15 amino acids. CDR1 and CDR2 (germline): KGHSH, LQKENI. Trimming took off 3 bases at V and 0 bases at J, with 9 bases between the two ends. The chain's CDR3 is CASSPPTSSYNEQFF. CDR3 DNA: TGTGCCAGCTCACCTCCGACTAGCTCCTACAATGAGCAGTTCTTC. Together with reference TRBV18 and TRBJ2-1, the CDR3 gives the full variable domain: NAGVMQNPRHLVRRRGQEARLRCSPMKGHSHVYWYRQLPEEGLKFMVYLQKENIIDESGMPKERFSAEFPKEGPSILRIQQVVRGDSAAYFCASSPPTSSYNEQFFGPGTRLTVL.

The chain carries TRBV18 and TRBJ2-7; a weak D match, TRBD2 (5 bases). The CDR3 loop spans 16 amino acids. Looked up from germline, CDR1 is KGHSH and CDR2 is LQKENI. V dropped 3 bases and J dropped 2 bases, with 17 bases sitting between them. DNA of the CDR3: TGTGCCAGCTCACCTAGGCCCTCAGCGGCCACCTACGAGCAGTACTTC. Its translation is CASSPRPSAATYEQYF.

The J gene is TRBJ2-1, the V gene TRBV11-3, with 9 bases matching TRBD2. With 7 bases clipped from V and 4 bases from J, the junction kept 8 bases outside the gene matches. The CDR3 totals 15 residues. Germline CDR1 SGHNT, CDR2 YENEEA. CDR3 sequence (DNA): TGTGCCAGCACCTCCTGGCGGGAGGGATACAATGAGCAGTTCTTC. Translated: CASTSWREGYNEQFF.

CDR3 amino acids: CASSLVTGNEQYF. The CDR3 bases are TGTGCCAGCAGCTTAGTGACAGGGAACGAGCAGTACTTC. V is TRBV11-3 and J is TRBJ2-7; 7 nucleotides line up with TRBD1. The V gene's germline CDR1 is SGHNT and CDR2 YENEEA. V lost 1 base, J lost 5 bases, and 2 bases stayed unmatched. CDR3 length: 13 amino acids.

The count of this clone is one. The chain recombines TRBV11-2 with TRBJ1-3, with D perhaps matching TRBD1 (6 bases). V was cut by 5 bases and J by 0 bases, with 11 bases left in between. CDR1 is SGHAT, CDR2 FQNNGV, per germline. This CDR3 is 15 amino acids long. CDR3 loop: CASSQGLHSGNTIYF. As DNA, the CDR3 is TGTGCCAGCAGCCAGGGGCTTCACTCTGGAAACACCATATATTTT.

In regard to this clone: This CDR3 is also generated by other DNA sequences in the sample. This chain uses TRBV28 with TRBJ2-5; TRBD2 matches 11 bases. Germline trimming cut 3 bases from V and 5 bases from J; bases unmatched to any gene: 5. This CDR3 spans 15 amino acids. Germline V gene sequence: CDR1 MDHEN, CDR2 SYDVKM. The CDR3 protein is CASSFLAGGRETQYF. DNA for the CDR3: TGTGCCAGCAGTTTCCTAGCGGGAGGTAGGGAGACCCAGTACTTC.

This chain's CDR3 is CSVSVAGRVNEQFF. CDR3 bases: TGCAGCGTTAGCGTAGCGGGGAGGGTCAATGAGCAGTTCTTC. The V gene is TRBV29-1, the J gene TRBJ2-1; TRBD2 matches at 8 bases. CDR3 length equals 14 residues. Unmatched junction bases numbered 9, after V lost 5 bases and J lost 6 bases. From germline, CDR1 is SQVTM and CDR2 ANQGSEA.

The V and J genes are TRBV7-2 and TRBJ1-2; tentatively, D is TRBD1 (5 bases). Germline V gives CDR1 SGHTA, CDR2 FQGNSA. The CDR3 covers 13 residues. The V end lost 5 bases, the J end lost 8 bases, and 15 bases lay between the germline ends. This CDR3 is CASSLGGSTGYTF. The CDR3, as DNA: TGTGCCAGCAGCCTGGGGGGTTCAACGGGCTACACCTTC.

This clone was counted a single time. CDR3 sequence (DNA): TGTGCCAGCAGAGCAGGGGGCGCTCAATATGGCTACACCTTC. The encoded protein is CASRAGGAQYGYTF. The chain is built from TRBV28 and TRBJ1-2, with TRBD1 identical over 8 bases. J gave up 5 bases and V 6 bases, and 8 bases lay outside the gene matches. CDR3 length: 14 residues. Germline V gene lookup returns CDR1 MDHEN and CDR2 SYDVKM.

The chain employs TRBV5-8 and TRBJ1-1, with D unclear. The ends were cut back, 2 bases at V and 7 bases at J, with 12 bases in the middle. Germline V lookup: CDR1 SGHTS, CDR2 YDEGEE. The CDR3 runs 13 residues. Written as DNA, the CDR3 is TGTGCCAGCAGCTTAGGTAAGGGAGGTGAAGCTTTCTTT. As protein: CASSLGKGGEAFF. Full variable domain (outside the CDR3, taken from reference TRBV5-8 and TRBJ1-1): EAGVTQSPTHLIKTRGQQATLRCSPISGHTSVYWYQQALGLGLQFLLWYDEGEERNRGNFPPRFSGRQFPNYSSELNVNALELEDSALYLCASSLGKGGEAFFGQGTRLTVV.

The J gene is TRBJ2-7, the V gene TRBV2; TRBD2 is a possible D gene (6 bases). Per the germline V gene, CDR1 is SNHLY and CDR2 is FYNNEI. Trimming pared 6 bases from V and 4 bases from J, leaving 13 bases between. The CDR3 is 13 amino acids. The CDR3 DNA follows: TGTGCCAGCAGAGGGGACTCTATTTACGAGCAGTACTTC. Translation: CASRGDSIYEQYF.

This chain joins TRBV15 and TRBJ1-1, with unresolved D. The CDR3 spans 11 residues. The germline V and J ends were trimmed by 11 bases and 4 bases, with 11 bases remaining between them. Germline lookup yields CDR1 LNHNV and CDR2 YYDKDF (reference sequence). The CDR3 DNA reads as TGTGCCTGGACCGGGATCACTGAAGCTTTCTTT. This translates into CAWTGITEAFF.

This sequence joins TRBV14 and TRBJ1-1; D might be TRBD1 (5 bases). CDR1 and CDR2 from the germline V gene are SGHDN and FVKESK. The germline V and J ends were trimmed by 4 bases and 5 bases, with 17 bases remaining between them. CDR3 length: 15 residues. DNA for the CDR3: TGTGCCAGCAGCCCCTGGGGTGTAAAGGGGACTGAAGCTTTCTTT. Translation: CASSPWGVKGTEAFF. Using reference TRBV14 and TRBJ1-1 for the parts outside the CDR3, the full variable domain is EAGVTQFPSHSVIEKGQTVTLRCDPISGHDNLYWYRRVMGKEIKFLLHFVKESKQDESGMPNNRFLAERTGGTYSTLKVQPAELEDSGVYFCASSPWGVKGTEAFFGQGTRLTVV.

V is TRBV6-6 and J is TRBJ2-7, with 9 bases that match TRBD1. Losses at the gene ends were 7 bases for V and 6 bases for J; bases not matched to a gene: 13. Germline V gene lookup returns CDR1 MNHNY and CDR2 SVGAGI (reference sequence). The CDR3 is 15 residues long. This chain's CDR3 is CASTLAGQGASEQYF. The CDR3 nucleotides are TGTGCCAGCACCTTGGCGGGACAGGGTGCTTCCGAGCAGTACTTC.

This chain connects TRBV7-2 to TRBJ2-1; unclear D gene. The CDR3 spans 15 residues. Germline V gene data show CDR1 as SGHTA and CDR2 as FQGNSA. V was shortened by 1 base and J by 3 bases, with 10 bases between the two germline ends. The CDR3 here is CASSLGQIVYNEQFF. In DNA form, the CDR3 reads TGTGCCAGCAGCTTAGGGCAGATAGTCTACAATGAGCAGTTCTTC.

The chain recombines TRBV27 with TRBJ2-7; 7 bases are a match to TRBD1. The V segment lost 6 bases and the J segment 2 bases; nucleotides outside the gene matches: 7. The CDR3 has 14 amino acids. CDR1 is MNHEY and CDR2 is SMNVEV in the germline V gene (reference sequence). CDR3 region: CASSHRGGAYEQYF. The CDR3 DNA follows: TGTGCCAGCAGCCACAGGGGTGGTGCCTACGAGCAGTACTTC.

The J gene is TRBJ2-7, the V gene TRBV5-4; D tentatively fits TRBD1 or TRBD2 (5 bases each). Germline V lookup: CDR1 SGHNT, CDR2 YYREEE (reference sequence). This CDR3 comprises 13 residues. V lost 3 bases and J 3 bases, leaving 10 bases between the germline ends. CDR3 sequence: CASSYGTYYEQYF. DNA for the CDR3: TGTGCCAGCAGCTACGGGACCTACTACGAGCAGTACTTC. Supplemented by reference TRBV5-4 and TRBJ2-7, the full variable domain reads ETGVTQSPTHLIKTRGQQVTLRCSSQSGHNTVSWYQQALGQGPQFIFQYYREEENGRGNFPPRFSGLQFPNYSSELNVNALELDDSALYLCASSYGTYYEQYFGPGTRLTVT.

V usage is TRBV11-2 and J usage is TRBJ2-7, with no clear D. CDR1 and CDR2 from the germline V gene are SGHAT and FQNNGV. CDR3 length equals 13 residues. Deletions cut 6 bases from V and 2 bases from J, with 11 bases between. This CDR3 reads CASRETYPYEQYF. As DNA, the CDR3 is TGTGCCAGCAGGGAAACCTACCCCTACGAGCAGTACTTC. The full variable domain, its missing parts supplied by reference TRBV11-2 and TRBJ2-7, is EAGVAQSPRYKIIEKRQSVAFWCNPISGHATLYWYQQILGQGPKLLIQFQNNGVVDDSQLPKDRFSAERLKGVDSTLKIQPAKLEDSAVYLCASRETYPYEQYFGPGTRLTVT.

The genes are TRBV7-8 and TRBJ1-3; D call uncertain. Germline V gene data show CDR1 as SGHVS and CDR2 as FQNEAQ. This CDR3 region has 13 residues. V lost 5 bases and J lost 2, with 7 bases in between. The CDR3 DNA reads as TGTGCCAGCAGCCCGCTGCCTGGAAACACCATATATTTT. It codes for CASSPLPGNTIYF.

V and J are TRBV11-2 and TRBJ2-2, with D uncertain. Germline V gene data show CDR1 as SGHAT and CDR2 as FQNNGV. V dropped 8 bases and J dropped 0 bases, with 4 bases sitting between them. The CDR3 is 12 residues long. CDR3 sequence: CASRSNTGELFF. CDR3 DNA sequence: TGTGCCAGCCGATCGAACACCGGGGAGCTGTTTTTT.

The sample holds a few counts of this clone. This chain connects TRBV5-1 to TRBJ2-1, with D possibly being TRBD1 (5 bases). The CDR3 runs 16 residues. Germline lookup yields CDR1 SGHRS and CDR2 YFSETQ. Trimming left V 4 bases short and J 0 bases short, with 14 bases between. The CDR3 DNA follows: TGCGCCAGCAGCCCCAGGGCGGAATTCTCCTACAATGAGCAGTTCTTC. Translated: CASSPRAEFSYNEQFF.

The rearrangement uses TRBV11-2 and TRBJ1-1, with D possibly matching TRBD1 (5 bases). Trimming stripped 6 bases from V and 4 bases from J, with 15 bases between. In germline, CDR1 is SGHAT, CDR2 FQNNGV. The CDR3 has 14 amino acids. CDR3 coding DNA: TGTGCCAGCAGACGACACCAGGGTGCCACTGAAGCTTTCTTT. Amino acids: CASRRHQGATEAFF.

This chain links TRBV18 with TRBJ1-5, with TRBD1 as a possible D gene (5 bases). V shed 2 bases and J shed 2 bases, with 10 bases lying between them. The CDR3 is made up of 15 amino acids. Germline-derived CDR1 and CDR2 are KGHSH and LQKENI. Here the CDR3 DNA reads TGTGCCAGCTCACCAGGCCCGGGGGGCAATCAGCCCCAGCATTTT. This encodes CASSPGPGGNQPQHF.

The chain employs TRBV30 and TRBJ1-1; TRBD1 matches 7 bases. CDR3 size: 16 residues. Germline lookup yields CDR1 GTSNPN and CDR2 SVGIG (reference sequence). Losses at the gene ends were 0 bases for V and 0 bases for J; bases not matched to a gene: 7. The CDR3, as DNA: TGTGCCTGGAGTGTCGCCTCAACAGGGGTGAACACTGAAGCTTTCTTT. This encodes CAWSVASTGVNTEAFF. Complete variable domain (other parts from reference TRBV30 and TRBJ1-1): SQTIHQWPATLVQPVGSPLSLECTVEGTSNPNLYWYRQAAGRGLQLLFYSVGIGQISSEVPQNLSASRPQDRQFILSSKKLLLSDSGFYLCAWSVASTGVNTEAFFGQGTRLTVV.

This clone was recorded once. At one boundary the junction diverges from the germline segment, which might be a read error. The V and J genes are TRBV7-7 and TRBJ2-5; D not certain. CDR3 length equals 15 residues. The germline gives CDR1 SSHAT, CDR2 FNYEAQ (reference sequence). CDR3 DNA sequence: TGTGCTAGCAGCCCTATTGGGCAAGTGGGAGAGACCCAGTACTTC. It translates to CASSPIGQVGETQYF.

The CDR3 loop reads CASKTGNSGANVLTF. The CDR3 DNA follows: TGTGCCAGCAAGACTGGCAACTCTGGGGCCAACGTCCTGACTTTC. This rearrangement joins TRBV11-2 to TRBJ2-6; D is unclear. V was trimmed by 7 bases and J by 0 bases, leaving 10 bases between them. The CDR3 has 15 amino acids. Germline V gene sequence: CDR1 SGHAT, CDR2 FQNNGV.

The chain joins TRBV7-9 to TRBJ2-2; the D gene is possibly TRBD1 (5 bases). This CDR3 is 13 amino acids long. V shed 5 bases and J shed 5 bases, with 9 bases lying between them. CDR1 is SEHNR, CDR2 FQNEAQ, per germline (reference sequence). CDR3 region: CASSGSGTGELFF. In DNA form, the CDR3 reads TGTGCCAGCAGCGGGTCAGGGACCGGGGAGCTGTTTTTT. Based on the CDR3 plus reference TRBV7-9 and TRBJ2-2, the full variable domain is DTGVSQNPRHKITKRGQNVTFRCDPISEHNRLYWYRQTLGQGPEFLTYFQNEAQLEKSRLLSDRFSAERPKGSFSTLEIQRTEQGDSAMYLCASSGSGTGELFFGEGSRLTVL.

The chain joins TRBV29-1 to TRBJ2-7, with 10 bases that match TRBD1. The trim removed 6 bases at V and 5 bases at J, leaving 7 bases unmatched. Germline CDR1 and CDR2: SQVTM and ANQGSEA. The CDR3 has 13 residues. The CDR3 reads CSVRTGGRNEQYF. The CDR3 coding sequence is TGCAGCGTCCGGACAGGGGGGCGCAACGAGCAGTACTTC.

The chain has TRBV7-6 and TRBJ2-3; TRBD2 matches 10 bases. The CDR3 contains 16 residues. The V segment lost 0 bases and the J segment 3 bases; nucleotides outside the gene matches: 3. Germline V CDR1 and CDR2: SGHVS, FNYEAQ. The CDR3 DNA follows: TGTGCCAGCAGCTTAGCGGCGACTAGCGGGACAGATACGCAGTATTTT. Translated, it gives CASSLAATSGTDTQYF.

The chain has TRBV7-8 and TRBJ1-3; D unclear. V lost 2 bases and J lost 1, with 6 bases in between. This CDR3 is 14 amino acids long. Germline loops: CDR1 SGHVS, CDR2 FQNEAQ. The CDR3 is CASSLNWSGNTIYF. The CDR3 nucleotides are TGTGCCAGCAGCTTAAATTGGTCTGGAAACACCATATATTTT. The full variable domain, in which reference TRBV7-8 and TRBJ1-3 provide the parts outside the CDR3, is GAGVSQSPRYKVAKRGQDVALRCDPISGHVSLFWYQQALGQGPEFLTYFQNEAQLDKSGLPSDRFFAERPEGSVSTLKIQRTQQEDSAVYLCASSLNWSGNTIYFGEGSWLTVV.